A single sample gave rise to the 13 T cell receptor beta chains below, sequenced in a study of shared clonotypes between healthy human individuals. The table came from immunoSEQ multiplex PCR; TCRdb's copy has only in-frame clones and leaves some out. The sample lists approximately 600,000 clones; 95% were seen once. Naive CD8 cells lacked CD45RO, underwent positive selection for CCR7 and left out terminally differentiated effector memory CD45RA+ cells. Sequenced material: naive CD8+ T cells sorted from blood. The receptor set was obtained from a woman aged 25 to 39 in good health.

J is TRBJ2-3 and V is TRBV7-3; no definite D call. Per the germline V gene, CDR1 is SGHTA and CDR2 is FQGTGA. This CDR3 has 14 amino acids. V was trimmed by 1 base and J by 2 bases, leaving 7 bases between them. The CDR3 reads CASSLMGNTDTQYF. CDR3 sequence (DNA): TGTGCCAGCAGCTTAATGGGGAACACAGATACGCAGTATTTT.

The rearrangement joins TRBV6-6 to TRBJ1-3; unclear D gene. V was shortened by 2 bases and J by 6 bases, with 14 bases between the two germline ends. Per germline, CDR1 MNHNY and CDR2 SVGAGI (reference sequence). The CDR3 is 15 amino acids. CDR3 region: CASSYAMPLENTIYF. The CDR3, as DNA: TGTGCCAGCAGTTACGCGATGCCCTTGGAAAACACCATATATTTT.

CDR3 loop: CASRSPQGQTYEQYF. In DNA, the CDR3 is TGCGCCAGCAGGAGCCCACAGGGGCAAACCTACGAGCAGTACTTC. The chain has TRBV5-1 and TRBJ2-7; 7 nucleotides align to TRBD1. With 5 bases clipped from V and 2 bases from J, the junction kept 10 bases outside the gene matches. CDR3 length: 15 amino acids. Germline loops: CDR1 SGHRS, CDR2 YFSETQ.

The rearrangement joins TRBV27 to TRBJ1-1, with D unresolved. The V gene's germline CDR1 is MNHEY and CDR2 SMNVEV (reference sequence). This CDR3 comprises 13 residues. The germline V and J ends were trimmed by 5 bases and 1 base, with 8 bases remaining between them. The CDR3 protein is CASSPQENTEAFF. In DNA, the CDR3 is TGTGCCAGCAGTCCCCAGGAGAACACTGAAGCTTTCTTT.

The CDR3 is CASSTRTGEQYF. The CDR3 DNA follows: TGTGCCAGCAGCACCCGGACAGGCGAGCAGTACTTC. The chain carries TRBV13 and TRBJ2-7, with 7 bases lining up with TRBD1. The J segment lost 6 bases and the V segment lost 5 bases, leaving 4 bases of the junction unmatched. The length of the CDR3 is 12 residues. The V gene's germline CDR1 is PRHDT and CDR2 FYEKMQ (reference sequence).

The J gene is TRBJ1-2, the V gene TRBV27, with 8 nucleotides matching TRBD1. Germline CDR1 is MNHEY and CDR2 is SMNVEV (reference sequence). Trimming took 3 bases from V and 4 from J; bases not matched to a gene: 16. The CDR3 length is 18 residues. The DNA for the CDR3 is TGTGCCAGCAGTTTGACAGGACAGGGACGTAGCGTCAGCTATGGCTACACCTTC. Translation gives CASSLTGQGRSVSYGYTF.

The chain joins TRBV6-5 to TRBJ2-1; no clear D. V was shortened by 0 bases and J by 5 bases, with 8 bases between the two germline ends. The CDR3 length is 14 residues. Germline V lookup: CDR1 MNHEY, CDR2 SVGAGI. CDR3 residues: CASSYSPRNNEQFF. CDR3 nucleotide sequence: TGTGCCAGCAGTTACTCCCCCCGAAACAATGAGCAGTTCTTC.

The rearrangement joins TRBV28 to TRBJ2-4, with TRBD2 matching 11 bases. Germline CDR1 is MDHEN and CDR2 is SYDVKM. There are 17 residues in the CDR3. The J segment lost 0 bases and the V segment lost 3 bases, leaving 4 bases of the junction unmatched. CDR3 in DNA: TGTGCCAGCAGTTTCCCACTAGCGGGGGCAGCCAAAAACATTCAGTACTTC. Amino acids: CASSFPLAGAAKNIQYF.

The chain links TRBV7-9 to TRBJ2-1; 14 bases map to TRBD2. Trimming took 6 bases from V and 3 from J; bases not matched to a gene: 4. Germline CDR1 is SEHNR and CDR2 is FQNEAQ (reference sequence). This CDR3 contains 16 residues. This CDR3 is CASRRGLAGVYNEQFF. The CDR3 DNA sequence: TGTGCCAGCAGACGGGGACTAGCGGGAGTCTACAATGAGCAGTTCTTC.

This clone was seen just once. The rearrangement uses TRBV28 and TRBJ1-5, with D uncertain. This CDR3 comprises 15 residues. Germline V gene data show CDR1 as MDHEN and CDR2 as SYDVKM. Between the trimmed V and J ends, which lost 5 bases and 1 base, there was a span of 12 bases. The CDR3, as DNA: TGTGCCAGCAGTCCAAGGTCAGTGAGCAATCAGCCCCAGCATTTT. It encodes CASSPRSVSNQPQHF.

The genes are TRBV27 and TRBJ2-5; 7 bases align to TRBD1. The J call is doubtful: the DNA matches TRBJ2-7 better. The germline V gene has CDR1 MNHEY and CDR2 SMNVEV (reference sequence). This CDR3 has 13 amino acids. CDR3: CASRGDSAYEQYF. CDR3 nucleotides: TGTGCCAGCCGTGGGGACAGCGCCTACGAGCAGTACTTC.

This chain links TRBV11-2 with TRBJ2-7; D call uncertain. The CDR3 is 14 amino acids. The V and J ends lost 4 bases and 3 bases respectively, with 13 bases between them. Germline loops: CDR1 SGHAT, CDR2 FQNNGV. The CDR3 sequence is CASSSKAQNYEQYF. CDR3 coding DNA: TGTGCCAGCAGCTCCAAGGCACAGAACTACGAGCAGTACTTC.

In nucleotides, the CDR3 is TGTGCCTGGAGTGGGAGTGAAGAGCGGGAGGAAGGAGATACGCAGTATTTT. It is translated as CAWSGSEEREEGDTQYF. The V gene is TRBV30, the J gene TRBJ2-3; 9 bases are shared with TRBD2. CDR1 is GTSNPN and CDR2 is SVGIG in the germline V gene (reference sequence). V gave up 1 base and J gave up 5 bases; unmatched junction bases: 13. The length of the CDR3 is 17 residues.